This paragraph reports one TCR beta chain. What it recognizes is unknown. The primer mix had 60 V beta and 13 J beta primers. The data were produced by immunoSEQ multiplex PCR, yet TCRdb's version contains in-frame clones alone and is incomplete. This sample has fewer than 100,000 clones, with just over 85% found just once. The data belong to a study of glioma-infiltrating T cells after dendritic cell vaccination. Across the study: Dendritic cells derived from monocytes and pulsed with autologous tumor lysate formed the vaccine.

The study's findings and limits: Estimated pretreatment TIL content predicted outcome after dendritic cell vaccination.

Trimming shortened V by 0 bases and J by 3 bases, and 6 bases separated the two germline ends. Germline assignment: CDR1 SGHRS and CDR2 YFSETQ. This CDR3 region has 14 residues. Blood PBMC samples: pre-vaccination, two weeks post third vaccination, and at tumor progression. The chain has TRBV5-1 and TRBJ2-2, with D perhaps TRBD2 (6 bases). This material consisted of blood, taken before dendritic cell vaccination. The receptor's source is a human donor with glioblastoma. The CDR3 DNA reads TGCGCCAGCAGCTTGGCGGGGGACACCGGGGAGCTGTTTTTT. Its translation is CASSLAGDTGELFF.